Below, 18 T cell receptor beta chains from the same sample are listed, as sequenced in a study of technical replicates of blood from a handful of donors. The table came from immunoSEQ multiplex PCR; TCRdb's copy has only in-frame clones and leaves some out. The sample holds roughly 80,000 clones, approximately 93% seen once. The sample consisted of T cells isolated from PBMCs. These receptors came from a human donor in good health.

V gene TRBV5-6 combines with J gene TRBJ1-2, with D possibly matching TRBD1 (5 bases). The germline CDR1 and CDR2 sequences are SGHDT and YYEEEE. V lost 4 bases, J lost 7 bases, and 11 bases lay in between. This CDR3 is 12 amino acids long. The CDR3 sequence: CASSLITGGYTF. CDR3 bases: TGTGCCAGCAGCCTCATAACAGGTGGCTACACCTTC.

The chain employs TRBV7-2 and TRBJ1-1; tentatively, D is TRBD1 (5 bases). The length of the CDR3 is 13 residues. Germline-derived CDR1 and CDR2 are SGHTA and FQGNSA. Trimming took off 4 bases at V and 1 base at J, with 7 bases between the two ends. The DNA of the CDR3 is TGTGCCAGCAGCTCGCAGGGGAACACTGAAGCTTTCTTT. This encodes CASSSQGNTEAFF.

The V and J genes are TRBV19 and TRBJ1-4; 7 bases are shared with TRBD1. The CDR3 runs 15 residues. Unmatched junction bases numbered 9, after V lost 2 bases and J lost 9 bases. Germline-derived CDR1 and CDR2 are LNHDA and SQIVND (reference sequence). The CDR3 bases are TGTGCCAGTAGTATATGGCGACAGGGTACTCAAAAACTGTTTTTT. As protein: CASSIWRQGTQKLFF. The full variable domain, its missing parts supplied by reference TRBV19 and TRBJ1-4, is DGGITQSPKYLFRKEGQNVTLSCEQNLNHDAMYWYRQDPGQGLRLIYYSQIVNDFQKGDIAEGYSVSREKKESFPLTVTSAQKNPTAFYLCASSIWRQGTQKLFFGSGTQLSVL.

The rearrangement uses TRBV7-2 and TRBJ2-7; TRBD1 matches at 7 bases. The germline V gene has CDR1 SGHTA and CDR2 FQGNSA. The CDR3 extends over 15 amino acids. With V trimmed by 3 bases and J by 5 bases, 10 bases remained unmatched. The CDR3 DNA follows: TGTGCCAGCAGCTTGGACAGAGACAGGGTAAACGAGCAGTACTTC. As protein: CASSLDRDRVNEQYF.

The chain employs TRBV4-1 and TRBJ2-5; TRBD1 matches at 7 bases. This CDR3 spans 15 amino acids. Germline CDR1 and CDR2: MGHRA and YSYEKL. J was trimmed by 5 bases and V by 4 bases; bases with no gene match: 10. CDR3 sequence reads: CASSPIPGGWETQYF. DNA for the CDR3: TGCGCCAGCAGCCCCATCCCAGGGGGATGGGAGACCCAGTACTTC.

Only one count was recorded for this clone. The chain links TRBV18 to TRBJ2-7; TRBD1 matches at 9 bases. The CDR3 length is 17 residues. V was clipped by 3 bases and J by 5 bases; unmatched bases: 14. Germline CDR1 reads KGHSH; CDR2 reads LQKENI. CDR3 protein: CASSPYLRRDRVNEQYF. The CDR3 DNA reads as TGTGCCAGCTCACCTTATTTACGCCGGGACAGGGTCAACGAGCAGTACTTC.

This clone has just one count. V gene TRBV19 combines with J gene TRBJ1-2; D unresolved. CDR3 length: 13 residues. Trimming pared 7 bases from V and 3 bases from J, leaving 12 bases between. The germline gives CDR1 LNHDA, CDR2 SQIVND (reference sequence). The CDR3 DNA is TGTGCCAGTAAGCGGGGTAAGGACTATGGCTACACCTTC. Its translation: CASKRGKDYGYTF.

This chain joins TRBV11-3 and TRBJ2-7; unclear D gene. Trimming shortened V by 3 bases and J by 1 base, and 10 bases separated the two germline ends. Germline CDR1 SGHNT, CDR2 YENEEA. The CDR3 consists of 14 residues. This CDR3 reads CASSLYGESYEQYF. DNA of the CDR3: TGTGCCAGCAGCTTGTACGGAGAATCCTACGAGCAGTACTTC.

The chain couples TRBV4-1 to TRBJ2-1; 11 bases map to TRBD2. This CDR3 is 18 amino acids long. Trimming took 0 bases from V and 1 from J; bases not matched to a gene: 5. The germline V gene has CDR1 MGHRA and CDR2 YSYEKL. The CDR3 loop is CASSQDLLAGVSYNEQFF. CDR3 in DNA: TGCGCCAGCAGCCAAGATTTACTAGCGGGGGTTTCCTACAATGAGCAGTTCTTC.

The gene calls are TRBV10-3 and TRBJ1-3; the D gene is possibly TRBD1 (6 bases). Trimming stripped 3 bases from V and 2 bases from J, with 14 bases between. CDR1 is ENHRY, CDR2 SYGVKD, per germline. This CDR3 comprises 16 residues. The CDR3 sequence is CAISEGRAGAGNTIYF. The CDR3 bases are TGTGCCATCAGTGAAGGTCGGGCAGGGGCTGGAAACACCATATATTTT.

The rearrangement joins TRBV10-3 to TRBJ1-5; no definite D call. V was pared by 4 bases and J by 6 bases, with 4 bases between. The CDR3 consists of 11 residues. Germline V CDR1 and CDR2: ENHRY, SYGVKD. The CDR3 DNA reads as TGTGCCATCAGTGCTAGTCAGCCCCAGCATTTT. Protein product: CAISASQPQHF.

J is TRBJ1-3 and V is TRBV21-1; TRBD1 reflects the table's D call only, with no check against the DNA. TRBV21-1 is a known pseudogene. The CDR3 totals 22 residues. This chain's CDR3 is CASSAQFYDRDSDIYSGNTIYF. For the CDR3, the DNA is TGTGCCAGCAGCGCCCAATTCTATGACCGGGACAGTGACATCTACTCTGGAAACACCATATATTTT.

This clone was seen a single time. This chain links TRBV18 with TRBJ2-3; D possibly corresponds to TRBD2 (6 bases). The germline V gene has CDR1 KGHSH and CDR2 LQKENI. The germline V and J ends were trimmed by 0 bases and 0 bases, with 10 bases remaining between them. The CDR3 runs 16 residues. Here the CDR3 DNA reads TGTGCCAGCTCACCACCGGGCGGGGTTAGCACAGATACGCAGTATTTT. This translates into CASSPPGGVSTDTQYF.

J is TRBJ1-1 and V is TRBV19; D unclear. Germline CDR1 reads LNHDA; CDR2 reads SQIVND (reference sequence). CDR3 length: 17 residues. Trimming took off 1 base at V and 3 bases at J, with 18 bases between the two ends. The DNA for the CDR3 is TGTGCCAGTAGTATAGCCCGGAGTGAGGGTCATTACACTGAAGCTTTCTTT. This sequence encodes CASSIARSEGHYTEAFF.

The chain couples TRBV2 to TRBJ2-7, with D possibly matching TRBD1 (6 bases). Germline V lookup: CDR1 SNHLY, CDR2 FYNNEI. Trimming stripped 8 bases from V and 6 bases from J, with 14 bases between. CDR3 length: 12 amino acids. Here the CDR3 reads CASWDNGAEQYF. In DNA form, the CDR3 reads TGTGCCAGCTGGGACAACGGCGCCGAGCAGTACTTC. Using reference TRBV2 and TRBJ2-7 for the parts outside the CDR3, the full variable domain is EPEVTQTPSHQVTQMGQEVILRCVPISNHLYFYWYRQILGQKVEFLVSFYNNEISEKSEIFDDQFSVERPDGSNFTLKIRSTKLEDSAMYFCASWDNGAEQYFGPGTRLTVT.

This clone has a single count. The J gene is TRBJ1-1, the V gene TRBV6-6; D is perhaps TRBD1 (5 bases). The CDR3 runs 14 residues. The germline CDR1 and CDR2 sequences are MNHNY and SVGAGI (reference sequence). Deletions cut 7 bases from V and 1 base from J, with 13 bases between. CDR3 protein: CASKSSTENTEAFF. The CDR3 bases are TGTGCCAGCAAATCCTCGACAGAGAACACTGAAGCTTTCTTT.

The chain carries TRBV14 and TRBJ1-1; 12 bases are a match to TRBD1. The V gene's germline CDR1 is SGHDN and CDR2 FVKESK. The V gene end was trimmed by 4 bases and the J gene end by 5 bases; junction bases not matched to a gene: 8. The CDR3 is 16 residues long. In DNA form, the CDR3 reads TGTGCCAGCAGCCCTATCGGGACAGGGGGCGCGACTGAAGCTTTCTTT. The encoded protein is CASSPIGTGGATEAFF.

The chain uses TRBV9 and TRBJ1-3; TRBD1 agrees at 8 bases. V shed 0 bases and J 3 bases; nucleotides not matched to a gene: 5. The germline gives CDR1 SGDLS, CDR2 YYNGEE. This CDR3 has 16 residues. This CDR3 is CASSVDSGGYGNTIYF. DNA for the CDR3: TGTGCCAGCAGCGTAGACTCAGGGGGCTATGGAAACACCATATATTTT. Looking up the rest from reference TRBV9 and TRBJ1-3 gives the full variable domain: DSGVTQTPKHLITATGQRVTLRCSPRSGDLSVYWYQQSLDQGLQFLIQYYNGEERAKGNILERFSAQQFPDLHSELNLSSLELGDSALYFCASSVDSGGYGNTIYFGEGSWLTVV.